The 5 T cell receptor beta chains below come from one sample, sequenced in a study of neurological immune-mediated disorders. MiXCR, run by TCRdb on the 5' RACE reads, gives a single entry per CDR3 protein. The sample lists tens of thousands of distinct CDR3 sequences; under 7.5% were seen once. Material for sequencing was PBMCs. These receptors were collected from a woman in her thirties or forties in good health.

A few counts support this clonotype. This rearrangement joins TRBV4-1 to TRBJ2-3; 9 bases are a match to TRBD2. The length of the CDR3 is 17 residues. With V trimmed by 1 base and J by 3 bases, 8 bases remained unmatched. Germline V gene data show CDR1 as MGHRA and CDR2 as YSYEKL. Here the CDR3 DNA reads TGCGCCAGCAGCCAAGGCTTTGCGGGGGGGCGGACAGATACGCAGTATTTT. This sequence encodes CASSQGFAGGRTDTQYF.

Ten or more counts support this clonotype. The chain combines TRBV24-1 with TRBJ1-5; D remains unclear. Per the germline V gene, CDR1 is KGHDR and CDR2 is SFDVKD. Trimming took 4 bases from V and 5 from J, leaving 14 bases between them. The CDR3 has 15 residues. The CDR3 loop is CATSETGRGDQPQHF. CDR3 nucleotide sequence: TGTGCCACCAGTGAGACCGGACGCGGGGATCAGCCCCAGCATTTT.

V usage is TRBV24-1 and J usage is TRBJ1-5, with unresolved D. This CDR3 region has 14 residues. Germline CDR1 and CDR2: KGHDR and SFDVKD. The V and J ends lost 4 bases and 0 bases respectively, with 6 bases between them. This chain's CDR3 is CATSENNSNQPQHF. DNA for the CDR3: TGTGCCACCAGTGAGAACAATAGCAATCAGCCCCAGCATTTT.

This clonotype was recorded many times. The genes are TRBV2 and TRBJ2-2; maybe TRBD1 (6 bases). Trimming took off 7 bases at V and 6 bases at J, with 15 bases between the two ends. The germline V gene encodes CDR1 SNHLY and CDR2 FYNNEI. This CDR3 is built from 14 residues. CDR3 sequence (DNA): TGTGCCAGCAATTTACAGGGTGCGGCCGGGGAGCTGTTTTTT. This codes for CASNLQGAAGELFF.

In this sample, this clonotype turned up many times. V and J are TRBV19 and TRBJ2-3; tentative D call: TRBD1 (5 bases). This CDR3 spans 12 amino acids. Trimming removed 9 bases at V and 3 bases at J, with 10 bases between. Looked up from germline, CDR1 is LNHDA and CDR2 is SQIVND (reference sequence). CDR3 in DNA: TGTGCCAGCCAGGGTTGGACAGATACGCAGTATTTT. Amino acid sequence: CASQGWTDTQYF.